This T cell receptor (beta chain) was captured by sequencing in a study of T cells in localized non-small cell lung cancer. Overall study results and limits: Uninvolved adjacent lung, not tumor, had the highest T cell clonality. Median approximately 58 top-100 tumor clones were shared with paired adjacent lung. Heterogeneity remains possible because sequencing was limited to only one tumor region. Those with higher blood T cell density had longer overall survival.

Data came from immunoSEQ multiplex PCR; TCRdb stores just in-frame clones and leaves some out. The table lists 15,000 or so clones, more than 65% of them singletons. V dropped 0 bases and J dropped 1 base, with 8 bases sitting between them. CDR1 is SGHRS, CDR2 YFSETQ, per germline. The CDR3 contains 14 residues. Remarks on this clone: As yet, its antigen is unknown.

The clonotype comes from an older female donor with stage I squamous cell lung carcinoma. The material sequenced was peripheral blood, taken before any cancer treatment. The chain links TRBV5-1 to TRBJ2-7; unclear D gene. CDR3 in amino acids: CASSLGTVSYEQYF. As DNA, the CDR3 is TGCGCCAGCAGCTTGGGGACGGTGTCCTACGAGCAGTACTTC.